Below, 9 T cell receptor beta chains from the same sample are listed, as sequenced in a study of OX40 agonist ivuxolimab in advanced cancers. TCRdb keeps only in-frame clones here, not all; method: immunoSEQ multiplex PCR. The repertoire holds about 120,000 clones, with 85% to 90% as singletons. The sequencing used CD4+ or CD8+ T cells sorted from blood, collected in a trial of the OX40 agonist ivuxolimab. Receptors originate from an adult with an advanced solid tumor such as melanoma, head and neck, liver or kidney cancer.

The genes are TRBV18 and TRBJ1-1, with 9 nucleotides matching TRBD1. CDR3 size: 15 residues. CDR1 is KGHSH, CDR2 LQKENI, per germline. Unmatched junction bases numbered 5, after V lost 6 bases and J lost 0 bases. The CDR3 nucleotides are TGTGCCAGCTCGACAGGGGGGGCGATGAACACTGAAGCTTTCTTT. Translation gives CASSTGGAMNTEAFF.

The chain couples TRBV7-3 to TRBJ1-2, with no clear D. V was clipped by 5 bases and J by 2 bases, with 9 bases between them. The CDR3 covers 13 residues. Germline V gene lookup returns CDR1 SGHTA and CDR2 FQGTGA. The CDR3 region is CASSPDVNYGYTF. In DNA, the CDR3 is TGTGCCAGCAGCCCGGACGTAAACTATGGCTACACCTTC. The variable domain in full, with the rest retrieved from reference TRBV7-3 and TRBJ1-2, is GAGVSQTPSNKVTEKGKYVELRCDPISGHTALYWYRQSLGQGPEFLIYFQGTGAADDSGLPNDRFFAVRPEGSVSTLKIQRTERGDSAVYLCASSPDVNYGYTFGSGTRLTVV.

This clone was observed a single time. The rearrangement links TRBV4-1 to TRBJ2-1; 8 positions match TRBD2. Germline CDR1 and CDR2: MGHRA and YSYEKL. With 6 bases clipped from V and 3 bases from J, the junction kept 16 bases outside the gene matches. This CDR3 contains 18 residues. CDR3 nucleotides: TGCGCCAGCAGGCCGGCGGGTAGGGGACTAGGGAACTACAATGAGCAGTTCTTC. Translating it yields CASRPAGRGLGNYNEQFF.

CDR3 bases: TGTGCCAGCAGCCCAAGCCGAGTGACAGGGGGGGCAGATACGCAGTATTTT. It yields the protein CASSPSRVTGGADTQYF. The V gene is TRBV7-6, the J gene TRBJ2-3; 9 bases are a match to TRBD1. The ends lost 5 bases at V and 4 bases at J; junction bases unmatched: 13. Germline CDR1 is SGHVS and CDR2 is FNYEAQ. The CDR3 consists of 17 residues.

V gene TRBV7-9 combines with J gene TRBJ2-7, with 8 bases lining up with TRBD1. This CDR3 comprises 16 residues. Losses at the gene ends were 1 base for V and 0 bases for J; bases not matched to a gene: 5. Germline V CDR1 and CDR2: SEHNR, FQNEAQ (reference sequence). CDR3 region: CASSLVGTGSSYEQYF. The CDR3 nucleotides are TGTGCCAGCAGCTTAGTAGGGACAGGTAGCTCCTACGAGCAGTACTTC. The full variable domain, completed using reference TRBV7-9 and TRBJ2-7, is DTGVSQNPRHKITKRGQNVTFRCDPISEHNRLYWYRQTLGQGPEFLTYFQNEAQLEKSRLLSDRFSAERPKGSFSTLEIQRTEQGDSAMYLCASSLVGTGSSYEQYFGPGTRLTVT.

The genes are TRBV7-2 and TRBJ2-5; D unclear. This CDR3 region has 15 residues. Deletions cut 1 base from V and 1 base from J, with 10 bases between. Germline V gives CDR1 SGHTA, CDR2 FQGNSA. CDR3 region: CASSLEQVLQETQYF. The CDR3 region has the DNA TGTGCCAGCAGCTTAGAGCAGGTTCTCCAAGAGACCCAGTACTTC. Full variable domain (missing parts from reference TRBV7-2 and TRBJ2-5): GAGVSQSPSNKVTEKGKDVELRCDPISGHTALYWYRQSLGQGLEFLIYFQGNSAPDKSGLPSDRFSAERTGGSVSTLTIQRTQQEDSAVYLCASSLEQVLQETQYFGPGTRLLVL.

The genes are TRBV6-1 and TRBJ2-7, with unresolved D. CDR3 length: 11 amino acids. CDR1 and CDR2 (germline): MNHNS, SASEGT. The ends were cut back, 5 bases at V and 7 bases at J, with 9 bases in the middle. The CDR3 here is CASSTLNEQYF. In DNA, the CDR3 is TGTGCCAGCAGTACCCTCAATGAGCAGTACTTC.

V and J are TRBV7-2 and TRBJ2-7; 9 nucleotides agree with TRBD2. V shed 1 base, J shed 3 bases, and the junction held 7 bases outside the gene matches. Germline assignment: CDR1 SGHTA and CDR2 FQGNSA. The CDR3 runs 16 residues. The CDR3 loop is CASSLGGLAGNYEQYF. The CDR3, as DNA: TGTGCCAGCAGCTTAGGGGGACTAGCTGGGAACTACGAGCAGTACTTC.

A single count supports this clone. The gene calls are TRBV30 and TRBJ1-4; D unclear. Germline V gene lookup returns CDR1 GTSNPN and CDR2 SVGIG (reference sequence). The CDR3 length is 13 residues. The germline V and J ends were trimmed by 0 bases and 5 bases, with 7 bases remaining between them. The CDR3 DNA reads as TGTGCCTGGAGTGTGGGTCCCAATGAAAAACTGTTTTTT. It specifies CAWSVGPNEKLFF.